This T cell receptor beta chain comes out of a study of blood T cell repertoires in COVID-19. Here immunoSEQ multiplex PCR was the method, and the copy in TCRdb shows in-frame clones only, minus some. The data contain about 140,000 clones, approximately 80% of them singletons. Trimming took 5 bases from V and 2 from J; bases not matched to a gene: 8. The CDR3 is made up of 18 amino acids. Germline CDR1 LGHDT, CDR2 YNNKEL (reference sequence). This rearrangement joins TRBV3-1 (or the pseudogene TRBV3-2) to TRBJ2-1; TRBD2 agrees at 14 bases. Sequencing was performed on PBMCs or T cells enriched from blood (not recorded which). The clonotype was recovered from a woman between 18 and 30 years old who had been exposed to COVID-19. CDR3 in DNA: TGTGCCAGCAGCTTGGGACTAGCGGGAGAGGGACCCTACAATGAGCAGTTCTTC. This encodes CASSLGLAGEGPYNEQFF.